Presented here are 20 T cell receptor beta chains from one specimen sequenced in a study of sequential checkpoint blockade in melanoma. Profiled with immunoSEQ multiplex PCR; TCRdb holds only in-frame clones, not every one. In the table there are approximately 20,000 clones, approximately 73% of which are singletons. The treatment: randomized to nivolumab then ipilimumab (arm A) or the reverse (arm B). Sequenced here: CD8+ T cells sorted from blood (inferred from file names), sampled from a patient given nivolumab and ipilimumab in sequence. The receptors derive from a human donor with melanoma.

V gene TRBV7-9 combines with J gene TRBJ1-2; no reliable D call. Germline V CDR1 and CDR2: SEHNR, FQNEAQ (reference sequence). V lost 0 bases to trimming and J lost 4 bases, with 9 bases between them. This CDR3 comprises 14 residues. Here the CDR3 DNA reads TGTGCCAGCAGCTTAGCGCTGGAGGGCTATGGCTACACCTTC. This translates into CASSLALEGYGYTF.

V gene TRBV7-9 combines with J gene TRBJ2-5; the match to TRBD1 covers 8 bases. The DNA end is more similar to TRBJ2-7, so the J call may be wrong. CDR3 length: 13 residues. Looked up from germline, CDR1 is SEHNR and CDR2 is FQNEAQ (reference sequence). CDR3 nucleotides: TGTGCCAGCACACCCAGGACAGGGAGCGAGCAGTACTTC. Its protein product is CASTPRTGSEQYF.

V gene TRBV5-1 combines with J gene TRBJ1-2, with 7 bases identical to TRBD1. Germline CDR1 SGHRS, CDR2 YFSETQ. The CDR3 length is 15 residues. V gave up 2 bases and J gave up 3 bases; unmatched junction bases: 7. CDR3 sequence (DNA): TGCGCCAGCAGCTTAACCGGGACAGAAGACTATGGCTACACCTTC. Amino acids: CASSLTGTEDYGYTF.

The chain joins TRBV4-1 to TRBJ2-7; TRBD1 matches 8 bases. This CDR3 region has 17 residues. Germline V gene sequence: CDR1 MGHRA, CDR2 YSYEKL. V trimming: 0 bases; J trimming: 5 bases; junction bases outside the gene matches: 12. CDR3 sequence reads: CASSQELGAGGVNEQYF. The DNA of the CDR3 is TGCGCCAGCAGCCAAGAGTTGGGGGCAGGGGGCGTGAACGAGCAGTACTTC.

The chain uses TRBV15 and TRBJ1-2, with D possibly being TRBD1 (5 bases). Trimming cost V 3 bases and J 0 bases, with 5 bases left between them. CDR1 is LNHNV, CDR2 YYDKDF, per germline (reference sequence). The length of the CDR3 is 13 residues. The CDR3 region is CATSRTANYGYTF. The DNA for the CDR3 is TGTGCCACCAGCAGGACAGCTAACTATGGCTACACCTTC.

This chain joins TRBV9 and TRBJ2-3; 8 nucleotides match TRBD2. The ends lost 0 bases at V and 2 bases at J; junction bases unmatched: 5. CDR3 length: 16 residues. Germline assignment: CDR1 SGDLS and CDR2 YYNGEE. The CDR3 reads CASSVELAAITDTQYF. CDR3 nucleotide sequence: TGTGCCAGCAGCGTAGAACTAGCGGCTATCACAGATACGCAGTATTTT.

This clone has only a few counts. This chain links TRBV2 with TRBJ1-5, with TRBD1 matching over 7 bases. The germline V gene has CDR1 SNHLY and CDR2 FYNNEI. Germline trimming cut 3 bases from V and 5 bases from J; bases unmatched to any gene: 7. The CDR3 contains 15 residues. As DNA, the CDR3 is TGTGCCAGCAGTGACACAGGACAGGTCTATCAGCCCCAGCATTTT. It translates to CASSDTGQVYQPQHF.

The rearrangement links TRBV18 to TRBJ2-3, with TRBD1 matching over 7 bases. Per germline, CDR1 KGHSH and CDR2 LQKENI. This CDR3 has 16 amino acids. J was trimmed by 3 bases and V by 0 bases; bases with no gene match: 6. CDR3 bases: TGTGCCAGCTCACCACCAGACAGGGTTAGGACAGATACGCAGTATTTT. As protein: CASSPPDRVRTDTQYF.

V and J are TRBV28 and TRBJ2-3, with D perhaps matching TRBD1 (5 bases). V gave up 4 bases and J gave up 0 bases, with 14 bases separating them. The germline V gene has CDR1 MDHEN and CDR2 SYDVKM. This CDR3 region has 16 residues. The DNA for the CDR3 is TGTGCCAGCAGTTGGGTCAGGGCGATTAGCACAGATACGCAGTATTTT. Translating it yields CASSWVRAISTDTQYF.

This clone occurred once. V and J are TRBV11-2 and TRBJ1-4, with D perhaps TRBD1 (5 bases). Germline V gives CDR1 SGHAT, CDR2 FQNNGV. Trimming removed 1 base from V and 8 bases from J, with 17 bases in between. The CDR3 has 16 residues. The chain's CDR3 is CASSLGVQAVREKLFF. Written as DNA, the CDR3 is TGTGCCAGCAGCTTAGGGGTACAGGCCGTCAGGGAAAAACTGTTTTTT.

V usage is TRBV4-2 and J usage is TRBJ1-2; 8 bases align to TRBD1. This CDR3 region has 16 residues. Germline CDR1 is LGHNA and CDR2 is YNFKEQ. The V and J ends lost 4 bases and 3 bases, in that order; junction bases with no gene match: 10. DNA of the CDR3: TGTGCCAGCAGCCCCGGACAGGGATTACGAGACTATGGCTACACCTTC. As protein: CASSPGQGLRDYGYTF.

The gene calls are TRBV2 and TRBJ2-3; tentatively, D is TRBD2 (5 bases). Between the trimmed V and J ends, which lost 8 bases and 1 base, there was a span of 10 bases. The CDR3 has 13 residues. CDR1 and CDR2 (germline): SNHLY, FYNNEI. Written as DNA, the CDR3 is TGTGCCAGCGGATACGGGGGCACAGATACGCAGTATTTT. The encoded protein is CASGYGGTDTQYF.

The rearrangement joins TRBV7-6 to TRBJ2-7; TRBD1 agrees at 11 bases. CDR1 SGHVS and CDR2 FNYEAQ come from the germline V gene. CDR3 length: 15 amino acids. V lost 6 bases to trimming and J lost 5 bases; unmatched junction nucleotides: 9. This CDR3 reads CASSRGQGAFDEQYF. The CDR3 DNA sequence: TGTGCCAGCAGTCGTGGACAGGGGGCATTCGACGAGCAGTACTTC.

V is TRBV5-6 and J is TRBJ1-5; a weak D match, TRBD1 (5 bases). Germline V gene lookup returns CDR1 SGHDT and CDR2 YYEEEE. V lost 0 bases and J 5 bases, leaving 6 bases between the germline ends. The CDR3 consists of 13 residues. CDR3: CASSLGQYQPQHF. CDR3 DNA: TGTGCCAGCAGCTTGGGACAGTATCAGCCCCAGCATTTT.

The chain has TRBV27 and TRBJ1-3, with TRBD1 matching 7 bases. The CDR3 totals 15 residues. Trimming removed 8 bases from V and 0 bases from J; junction bases left unmatched: 7. The germline V gene has CDR1 MNHEY and CDR2 SMNVEV (reference sequence). Here the CDR3 reads CASAGTADSGNTIYF. In nucleotides, the CDR3 is TGTGCCAGCGCTGGGACAGCCGACTCTGGAAACACCATATATTTT.

This clone was seen more than once but under ten times. The CDR3 DNA reads TGTGCCAGTAGTACAAACAGCTACGAGCAGTACTTC. Its translation: CASSTNSYEQYF. The rearrangement links TRBV19 to TRBJ2-7; no definite D call. CDR3 length: 12 amino acids. Germline V lookup: CDR1 LNHDA, CDR2 SQIVND (reference sequence). Trimming removed 4 bases from V and 3 bases from J, with 7 bases in between.

The rearrangement joins TRBV7-2 to TRBJ1-1; 9 positions match TRBD1. The junction had 8 bases not matched to a gene; V was cut back by 5 bases and J by 4 bases. The CDR3 extends over 15 amino acids. Germline loops: CDR1 SGHTA, CDR2 FQGNSA. DNA of the CDR3: TGTGCCAGCAGCGCTACAGGGGGCGGGGGCACTGAAGCTTTCTTT. This sequence encodes CASSATGGGGTEAFF.

The rearrangement links TRBV2 to TRBJ2-5; 7 positions agree with TRBD2. The CDR3 loop spans 14 amino acids. Germline V gives CDR1 SNHLY, CDR2 FYNNEI. The junction had 7 bases not matched to a gene; V was cut back by 4 bases and J by 5 bases. In DNA, the CDR3 is TGTGCCAGCAGTGGGACTAGTGCTCTGGAGACCCAGTACTTC. The encoded protein is CASSGTSALETQYF.

The chain joins TRBV7-9 to TRBJ2-7, with 7 bases identical to TRBD1. CDR3 length: 13 residues. Trimming removed 4 bases from V and 3 bases from J; junction bases left unmatched: 3. Germline assignment: CDR1 SEHNR and CDR2 FQNEAQ (reference sequence). The DNA for the CDR3 is TGTGCCAGCAGCTCGACAGGGAACTACGAGCAGTACTTC. Translation gives CASSSTGNYEQYF.

The chain has TRBV7-9 and TRBJ1-1; D might be TRBD1 (6 bases). CDR3 length: 14 residues. CDR1 and CDR2 from the germline V gene are SEHNR and FQNEAQ (reference sequence). V dropped 0 bases and J dropped 3 bases, with 8 bases sitting between them. This chain's CDR3 is CASSLAGADTEAFF. DNA of the CDR3: TGTGCCAGCAGCTTAGCGGGGGCTGACACTGAAGCTTTCTTT.